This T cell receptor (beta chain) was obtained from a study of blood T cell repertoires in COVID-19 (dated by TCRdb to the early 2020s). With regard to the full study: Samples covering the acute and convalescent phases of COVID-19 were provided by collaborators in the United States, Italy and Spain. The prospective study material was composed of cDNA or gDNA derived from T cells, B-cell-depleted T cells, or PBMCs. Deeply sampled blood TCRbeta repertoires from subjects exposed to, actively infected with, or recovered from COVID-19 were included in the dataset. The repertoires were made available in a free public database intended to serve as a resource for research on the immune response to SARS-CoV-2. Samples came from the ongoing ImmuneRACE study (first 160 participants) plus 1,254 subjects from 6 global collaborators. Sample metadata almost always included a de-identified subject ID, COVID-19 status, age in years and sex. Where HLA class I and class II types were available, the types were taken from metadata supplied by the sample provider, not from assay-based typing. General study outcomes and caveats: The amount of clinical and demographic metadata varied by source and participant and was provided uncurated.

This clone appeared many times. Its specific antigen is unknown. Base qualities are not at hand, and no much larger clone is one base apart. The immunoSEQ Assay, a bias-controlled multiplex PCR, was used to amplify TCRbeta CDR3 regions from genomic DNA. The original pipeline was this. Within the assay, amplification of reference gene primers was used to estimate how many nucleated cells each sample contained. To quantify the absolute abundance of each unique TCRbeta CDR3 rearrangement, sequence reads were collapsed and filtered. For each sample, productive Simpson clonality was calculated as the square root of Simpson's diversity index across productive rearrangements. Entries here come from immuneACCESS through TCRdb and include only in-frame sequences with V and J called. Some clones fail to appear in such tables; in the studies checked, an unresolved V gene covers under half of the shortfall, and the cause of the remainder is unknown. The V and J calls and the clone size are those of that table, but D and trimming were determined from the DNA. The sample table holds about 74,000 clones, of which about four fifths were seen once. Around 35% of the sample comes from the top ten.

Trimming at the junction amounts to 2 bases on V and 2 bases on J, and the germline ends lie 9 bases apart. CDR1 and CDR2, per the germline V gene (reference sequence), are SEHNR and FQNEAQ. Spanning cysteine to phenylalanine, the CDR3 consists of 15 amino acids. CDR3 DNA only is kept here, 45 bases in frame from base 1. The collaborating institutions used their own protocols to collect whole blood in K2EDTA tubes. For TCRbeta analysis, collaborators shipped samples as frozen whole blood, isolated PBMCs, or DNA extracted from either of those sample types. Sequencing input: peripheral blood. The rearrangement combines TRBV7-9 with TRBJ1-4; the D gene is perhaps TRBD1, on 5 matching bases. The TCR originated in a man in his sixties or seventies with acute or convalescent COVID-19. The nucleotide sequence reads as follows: TGTGCCAGCAGCTTAACGCAGGGTACTAATGAAAAACTGTTTTTT. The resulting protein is CASSLTQGTNEKLFF.